This TCR beta chain was captured in a study of shared clonotypes between healthy human individuals. Across the whole study: The plates for each donor numbered three CD4 naive, three CD4 memory, two CD8 naive and one CD8 memory. Study-wide results and caveats: Sequencing depth was predicted to influence how clonotypes are shared among donors.

The split of CD4+ cells yielded CD45RA+ naive and CD45RA-negative memory subsets. Repertoires were generated with immunoSEQ multiplex PCR, while TCRdb's copy carries only in-frame clones and drops some. The table has about 2 million clones, about 95% seen once. Regarding this clone: Its antigen is unidentified.

V gave up 4 bases and J gave up 4 bases, with 14 bases separating them. Per germline, CDR1 SGHRS and CDR2 YFSETQ. This CDR3 is 14 amino acids long. The genes are TRBV5-1 and TRBJ1-1; D gene ambiguous. Sequencing was performed on naive CD4+ T cells sorted from blood. Subset in this sample: CD45RA+ positively selected. The receptor was derived from a man aged 18 to 30 in good health. For the CDR3, the DNA is TGCGCCAGCAGCGCAGGAGGGTCAGGCACTGAAGCTTTCTTT. Translation: CASSAGGSGTEAFF.